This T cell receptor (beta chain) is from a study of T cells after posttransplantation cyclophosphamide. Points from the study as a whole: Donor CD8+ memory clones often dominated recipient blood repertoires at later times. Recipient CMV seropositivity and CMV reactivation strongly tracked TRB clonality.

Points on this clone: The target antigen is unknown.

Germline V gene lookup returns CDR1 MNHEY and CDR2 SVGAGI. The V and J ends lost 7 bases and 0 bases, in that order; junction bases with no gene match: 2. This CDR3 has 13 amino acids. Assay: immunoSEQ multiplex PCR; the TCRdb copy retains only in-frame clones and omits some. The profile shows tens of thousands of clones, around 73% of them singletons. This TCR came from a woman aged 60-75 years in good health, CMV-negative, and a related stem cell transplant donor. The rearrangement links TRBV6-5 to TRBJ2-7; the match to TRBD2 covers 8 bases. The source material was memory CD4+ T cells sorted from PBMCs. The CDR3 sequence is CASNSGSSYEQYF. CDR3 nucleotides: TGTGCCAGCAACAGCGGGAGCTCCTACGAGCAGTACTTC.